These T cell receptor beta chains were read from a single sample in a study of technical replicates of blood from several donors. The protocol was immunoSEQ multiplex PCR, while the TCRdb copy is restricted to in-frame clones and leaves out a portion. The table has about 64,000 clones, approximately 86% seen once; the top ten hold about 4.9%. The sample taken for sequencing was PBMCs. These receptors came from a human donor in good health. Some clones in this sample may be carry-over from other donors' samples. Each CDR3 is given with its conserved first and last residue. D genes are given only for firm matches. For some rows the clone size is stated as once, few or many, or as a class when expanded; others skip it.

j_gene: TRBJ2-5; v_gene: TRBV7-2; len: 14; abundance: -; d_gene: TRBD1; CDR3aa: CASSGDRVTETQYF
j_gene: TRBJ2-5; v_gene: TRBV30; len: 17; abundance: -; d_gene: TRBD2; CDR3aa: CAWSFRTSSLRQETQYF
j_gene: TRBJ1-1; v_gene: TRBV7-9; len: 14; abundance: -; d_gene: TRBD1; CDR3aa: CASSRATGLAEAFF
j_gene: TRBJ2-1; v_gene: TRBV10-3; len: 18; abundance: -; d_gene: TRBD2; CDR3aa: CAISELAPSGSVNNEQFF
j_gene: TRBJ2-1; v_gene: TRBV2; len: 14; abundance: -; d_gene: -; CDR3aa: CASRGSSSYNEQFF
j_gene: TRBJ2-1; v_gene: TRBV18; len: 12; abundance: -; d_gene: -; CDR3aa: CASSPSLNEQFF
j_gene: TRBJ2-5; v_gene: TRBV2; len: 13; abundance: few; d_gene: -; CDR3aa: CASSLRRVETQYF
j_gene: TRBJ2-5; v_gene: TRBV9; len: 14; abundance: -; d_gene: -; CDR3aa: CASSVRAYQETQYF
j_gene: TRBJ1-2; v_gene: TRBV19; len: 15; abundance: -; d_gene: TRBD1; CDR3aa: CASRAKGQGEYGYTF
j_gene: TRBJ1-6; v_gene: TRBV2; len: 14; abundance: -; d_gene: -; CDR3aa: CASTRDNQGRTLHF
j_gene: TRBJ1-5; v_gene: TRBV30; len: 14; abundance: -; d_gene: -; CDR3aa: CAWSVSPEGQPQHF
j_gene: TRBJ2-3; v_gene: TRBV19; len: 14; abundance: -; d_gene: TRBD2; CDR3aa: CASMGSGRRDTQYF
j_gene: TRBJ2-5; v_gene: TRBV5-6; len: 15; abundance: -; d_gene: -; CDR3aa: CASSLGGQGSETQYF
j_gene: TRBJ2-5; v_gene: TRBV30; len: 16; abundance: -; d_gene: -; CDR3aa: CAWSVQEGLRQETQYF
j_gene: TRBJ2-7; v_gene: TRBV28; len: 12; abundance: -; d_gene: -; CDR3aa: CASSSGDNEQYF
j_gene: TRBJ1-2; v_gene: TRBV4-3; len: 16; abundance: once; d_gene: -; CDR3aa: CASSQGLTEANYGYTF
j_gene: TRBJ1-2; v_gene: TRBV9; len: 18; abundance: -; d_gene: TRBD1; CDR3aa: CASSVDSFKNRTGGGYTF
j_gene: TRBJ2-3; v_gene: TRBV7-3; len: 17; abundance: -; d_gene: TRBD1; CDR3aa: CASSCRDRGQGTDTQYF
j_gene: TRBJ1-1; v_gene: TRBV7-9; len: 12; abundance: -; d_gene: -; CDR3aa: CASSLDTGPVFF
j_gene: TRBJ1-1; v_gene: TRBV5-1; len: 15; abundance: -; d_gene: TRBD1; CDR3aa: CASFWDRVAPTEAFF
j_gene: TRBJ2-3; v_gene: TRBV7-2; len: 14; abundance: -; d_gene: -; CDR3aa: CASSSRLGTDTQYF
j_gene: TRBJ2-5; v_gene: TRBV7-3; len: 14; abundance: -; d_gene: TRBD1; CDR3aa: CASSSGTGRETQYF
j_gene: TRBJ1-1; v_gene: TRBV7-9; len: 12; abundance: few; d_gene: -; CDR3aa: CASIGLGTEAFF
j_gene: TRBJ1-2; v_gene: TRBV2; len: 13; abundance: -; d_gene: TRBD1; CDR3aa: CASHTTGVGGYTF
j_gene: TRBJ1-2; v_gene: TRBV5-1; len: 16; abundance: -; d_gene: TRBD1; CDR3aa: CASSTPGQGARNGYTF
j_gene: TRBJ2-5; v_gene: TRBV29-1; len: 11; abundance: -; d_gene: -; CDR3aa: CSVLPGETQYF
j_gene: TRBJ1-2; v_gene: TRBV7-2; len: 15; abundance: -; d_gene: TRBD1; CDR3aa: CASSLPRTGLDGYTF
j_gene: TRBJ2-7; v_gene: TRBV7-8; len: 14; abundance: -; d_gene: -; CDR3aa: CASSRGQGGYEQYF
j_gene: TRBJ2-7; v_gene: TRBV6-5; len: 13; abundance: -; d_gene: TRBD1; CDR3aa: CASRKDRLYEQYF
j_gene: TRBJ1-5; v_gene: TRBV21-1; len: 16; abundance: -; d_gene: -; CDR3aa: CASTPGGRYPGQPQHF
j_gene: TRBJ1-3; v_gene: TRBV5-1; len: 15; abundance: -; d_gene: -; CDR3aa: CARLGWGPPGNTIYF
j_gene: TRBJ1-5; v_gene: TRBV2; len: 14; abundance: -; d_gene: -; CDR3aa: CASSEEGGVQPQHF
j_gene: TRBJ1-3; v_gene: TRBV7-9; len: 16; abundance: -; d_gene: -; CDR3aa: CASSETSRGSGNTIYF
j_gene: TRBJ2-7; v_gene: TRBV6-4; len: 15; abundance: -; d_gene: -; CDR3aa: CASSDSGSLSYEQYF
j_gene: TRBJ2-1; v_gene: TRBV27; len: 13; abundance: -; d_gene: -; CDR3aa: CASSLSLYNEQFF
j_gene: TRBJ2-6; v_gene: TRBV7-9; len: 14; abundance: -; d_gene: -; CDR3aa: CASSFPAGANVLTF
j_gene: TRBJ1-1; v_gene: TRBV5-6; len: 14; abundance: -; d_gene: -; CDR3aa: CASSFRQPGTEAFF
j_gene: TRBJ2-7; v_gene: TRBV6-1; len: 15; abundance: -; d_gene: -; CDR3aa: CASSEEGAGAYEQYF
j_gene: TRBJ1-5; v_gene: TRBV28; len: 14; abundance: -; d_gene: TRBD1; CDR3aa: CASSRGQNNQPQHF
j_gene: TRBJ1-6; v_gene: TRBV28; len: 17; abundance: -; d_gene: -; CDR3aa: CASKSLGGAFYNSPLHF
j_gene: TRBJ1-6; v_gene: TRBV5-6; len: 13; abundance: -; d_gene: -; CDR3aa: CASSRGWNSPLHF
j_gene: TRBJ2-3; v_gene: TRBV9; len: 16; abundance: -; d_gene: TRBD1; CDR3aa: CASSVQQGASTDTQYF
j_gene: TRBJ1-4; v_gene: TRBV15; len: 14; abundance: -; d_gene: -; CDR3aa: CATSRDIGQEKLFF
j_gene: TRBJ2-1; v_gene: TRBV2; len: 15; abundance: -; d_gene: TRBD1; CDR3aa: CATTYGTGIWFEQFF